Below are 23 T cell receptor beta chains sequenced from a single sample in a study of T-cell reconstitution after alpha-beta-depleted transplantation in children. A TCRbeta library incorporating unique molecular identifiers was prepared. Via MiXCR, TCRdb re-called the PCR reads, giving one row per CDR3 protein. Counted here are around 300,000 distinct CDR3 sequences, around a tenth occurring once; the ten biggest clones make up around 24%. The sequences come from peripheral blood, collected 180 days after TCRalphabeta/CD19-depleted stem cell transplant. The receptors come from a male patient between 2 and 10 years old who had a stem cell transplant for chronic granulomatous disease, so the T cells may come from the graft donor.

This clonotype was counted at least ten times. V and J are TRBV6-1 and TRBJ2-7; D is unresolved. The germline CDR1 and CDR2 sequences are MNHNS and SASEGT. Trimming shortened V by 8 bases and J by 6 bases, and 8 bases separated the two germline ends. The CDR3 is made up of 10 amino acids. CDR3 sequence: CASGQIEQYF. The CDR3 nucleotides are TGTGCCAGCGGTCAAATCGAGCAGTACTTC.

The chain employs TRBV3-1 and TRBJ1-5; TRBD1 matches 7 bases. The CDR3 is 15 residues long. Germline assignment: CDR1 LGHDT and CDR2 YNNKEL (reference sequence). V shed 3 bases and J 4 bases; nucleotides not matched to a gene: 6. Here the CDR3 DNA reads TGTGCCAGCAGCCATGGAACACAGGGGAATCAGCCCCAGCATTTT. Amino acids: CASSHGTQGNQPQHF. Variable domain in full (rest from reference TRBV3-1 and TRBJ1-5): DTAVSQTPKYLVTQMGNDKSIKCEQNLGHDTMYWYKQDSKKFLKIMFSYNNKELIINETVPNRFSPKSPDKAHLNLHINSLELGDSAVYFCASSHGTQGNQPQHFGDGTRLSIL.

This clonotype has at least ten counts. The chain links TRBV12-3 or TRBV12-4 to TRBJ2-6; D is possibly TRBD1 (6 bases). There are 17 residues in the CDR3. V lost 5 bases to trimming and J lost 1 base, with 15 bases between them. CDR3 protein: CASSRRDTDSGANVLTF. CDR3 DNA sequence: TGTGCCAGCAGTCGCCGGGACACCGATTCTGGGGCCAACGTCCTGACTTTC.

In this sample, this clonotype turned up many times. V is TRBV3-1 and J is TRBJ1-2, with TRBD1 as a possible D gene (6 bases). Looked up from germline, CDR1 is LGHDT and CDR2 is YNNKEL (reference sequence). The CDR3 covers 13 residues. Trimming pared 8 bases from V and 2 bases from J, leaving 12 bases between. The CDR3 nucleotides read TGTGCCAGCGGGCAGGGGTTCAACTATGGCTACACCTTC. It translates to CASGQGFNYGYTF.

This clonotype was seen ten or more times. The CDR3 DNA sequence: TGCAGTGCTCCTGGGACAGGGGGAACCTACGAGCAGTACTTC. It codes for CSAPGTGGTYEQYF. This chain links TRBV20-1 with TRBJ2-7; 11 bases agree with TRBD1. The CDR3 consists of 14 residues. The germline V gene encodes CDR1 DFQATT and CDR2 SNEGSKA (reference sequence). V shed 5 bases, J shed 2 bases, and the junction held 5 bases outside the gene matches.

A note on this clonotype: The conserved phenylalanine or tryptophan normally closing the CDR3 is absent here, so this likely arose from a read error. The J gene is TRBJ1-6, the V gene TRBV20-1; 9 positions agree with TRBD1. CDR1 and CDR2 from the germline V gene are DFQATT and SNEGSKA (reference sequence). J gave up 12 bases and V 4 bases, and 7 bases lay outside the gene matches. The CDR3 has 13 amino acids. CDR3: CSATGDRDLPLHV. The CDR3 DNA reads as TGCAGTGCTACCGGGGACAGGGACCTACCCCTCCACGTT.

This clonotype appeared many times. The chain has TRBV5-1 and TRBJ2-3; a weak D match, TRBD2 (6 bases). V was pared by 2 bases and J by 4 bases, with 11 bases between. This CDR3 has 14 amino acids. CDR1 SGHRS and CDR2 YFSETQ come from the germline V gene. The CDR3 loop is CASSFIAVADTQYF. Written as DNA, the CDR3 is TGCGCCAGCAGCTTCATAGCGGTTGCAGATACGCAGTATTTT.

This clonotype was seen at least ten times. This sequence joins TRBV5-1 and TRBJ2-7; D is uncertain. V dropped 6 bases and J dropped 3 bases, with 13 bases sitting between them. The CDR3 covers 13 residues. Germline CDR1 is SGHRS and CDR2 is YFSETQ. The CDR3 protein is CASNLAGNYEQYF. For the CDR3, the DNA is TGCGCCAGCAATTTGGCAGGCAACTACGAGCAGTACTTC.

This clonotype was recorded many times. The chain is built from TRBV7-6 and TRBJ2-2, with D uncertain. The V gene lost 6 bases and the J gene lost 2 bases, with 7 bases spanning the gap. The germline CDR1 and CDR2 sequences are SGHVS and FNYEAQ. The CDR3 totals 13 residues. DNA for the CDR3: TGTGCCAGCAGGATTGATAACACCGGGGAGCTGTTTTTT. Amino acid sequence: CASRIDNTGELFF.

Concerning this clonotype itself: It may be a read error: a sequence one base away is much more abundant. This rearrangement joins TRBV20-1 to TRBJ1-1, with unresolved D. This CDR3 has 10 amino acids. V was trimmed by 0 bases and J by 11 bases, leaving 7 bases between them. Germline assignment: CDR1 DFQATT and CDR2 SNEGSKA (reference sequence). The CDR3 nucleotides are TGCAGTGCTAGAGACGGTAAGGCTTTCTTT. Amino acid sequence: CSARDGKAFF.

This clonotype has ten or more counts. The chain links TRBV29-1 to TRBJ2-7; D call uncertain. Germline CDR1 SQVTM, CDR2 ANQGSEA. V lost 3 bases and J lost 2, with 14 bases in between. The length of the CDR3 is 14 residues. DNA of the CDR3: TGCAGCGTTGATATCCCAGGATTTACCTACGAGCAGTACTTC. It translates to CSVDIPGFTYEQYF.

This clonotype was observed at least ten times. The chain is built from TRBV7-2 and TRBJ2-1, with no clear D. Germline V gene lookup returns CDR1 SGHTA and CDR2 FQGNSA. The V end lost 2 bases, the J end lost 10 bases, and 6 bases lay between the germline ends. The CDR3 extends over 11 amino acids. The CDR3 protein is CASSLRVEQFF. The CDR3 DNA sequence: TGTGCCAGCAGCTTAAGAGTGGAGCAGTTCTTC.

In its sample, this clonotype was seen many times. The CDR3 DNA reads TGTGCCAGCAGTTTCGGGGCAGGCTCCTACGAGCAGTACTTC. It specifies CASSFGAGSYEQYF. The V call is TRBV28, the J call TRBJ2-7; D is possibly TRBD1 or TRBD2 (5 bases each). Trimming pared 3 bases from V and 0 bases from J, leaving 9 bases between. CDR1 is MDHEN, CDR2 SYDVKM, per germline. The CDR3 contains 14 residues.

This clonotype came up many times. The chain employs TRBV6-4 and TRBJ1-6; D gene ambiguous. CDR3 size: 12 residues. The ends were cut back, 0 bases at V and 13 bases at J, with 7 bases in the middle. The V gene's germline CDR1 is MRHNA and CDR2 SNTAGT. As DNA, the CDR3 is TGTGCCAGCAGTGACTCCCTAGGGCCCCTCCACTTT. It specifies CASSDSLGPLHF.

This clonotype has ten or more counts. This chain links TRBV3-1 with TRBJ2-7, with 13 bases identical to TRBD2. The CDR3 length is 15 residues. J lost 5 bases, V lost 4 bases, and 5 bases had no gene match. Germline-derived CDR1 and CDR2 are LGHDT and YNNKEL (reference sequence). For the CDR3, the DNA is TGTGCCAGCAGCCCCCGGACTAGCGGGAGTAACGAGCAGTACTTC. Protein product: CASSPRTSGSNEQYF.

In its sample, this clonotype was seen many times. This sequence joins TRBV20-1 and TRBJ1-1; D remains unclear. V was shortened by 3 bases and J by 3 bases, with 8 bases between the two germline ends. Germline V lookup: CDR1 DFQATT, CDR2 SNEGSKA (reference sequence). This CDR3 comprises 12 residues. This CDR3 is CSAREGYTEAFF. The DNA of the CDR3 is TGCAGTGCTAGGGAGGGATACACTGAAGCTTTCTTT.

V gene TRBV18 combines with J gene TRBJ2-1, with TRBD2 matching 13 bases. CDR3 length equals 15 residues. CDR1 is KGHSH and CDR2 is LQKENI in the germline V gene. With V trimmed by 3 bases and J by 7 bases, 3 bases remained unmatched. Here the CDR3 reads CASSPGLAGENEQFF. DNA of the CDR3: TGTGCCAGCTCACCTGGACTAGCGGGAGAGAATGAGCAGTTCTTC.

On this clonotype itself: A much larger clone differs by one base, so this may be a read error. The chain carries TRBV7-2 and TRBJ2-3; 12 nucleotides align to TRBD2. This CDR3 comprises 17 residues. The germline V gene has CDR1 SGHTA and CDR2 FQGNSA. J lost 9 bases, V lost 7 bases, and 17 bases had no gene match. In DNA form, the CDR3 reads TGTGCCAGCAACTGGGGGTCGGCTAGCGGGGGGGCCAACACGCAGTATTTT. Translated, it gives CASNWGSASGGANTQYF.

Many counts were recorded for this clonotype. This chain uses TRBV29-1 with TRBJ2-4; 9 bases line up with TRBD1. In germline, CDR1 is SQVTM, CDR2 ANQGSEA. Trimming took 4 bases from V and 2 from J; bases not matched to a gene: 9. This CDR3 is built from 16 residues. The CDR3 reads CSVAPQGAWSKNIQYF. CDR3 nucleotide sequence: TGCAGCGTTGCCCCACAGGGGGCCTGGTCCAAAAACATTCAGTACTTC.

About this clonotype itself: A much larger clone differs by one base, so this may be a read error. The chain joins TRBV7-9 to TRBJ2-1; 9 bases fit TRBD2. In germline, CDR1 is SEHNR, CDR2 FQNEAQ (reference sequence). The J segment lost 6 bases and the V segment lost 6 bases, leaving 12 bases of the junction unmatched. The CDR3 sequence is 16 residues long. The CDR3 sequence: CASSLWPLAGSNEQFF. The DNA of the CDR3 is TGTGCCAGCAGTCTATGGCCCCTAGCGGGGTCCAATGAGCAGTTCTTC.

In this sample, this clonotype turned up many times. The rearrangement links TRBV6-5 to TRBJ2-7, with D tentatively TRBD2 (5 bases). The V end was cut by 0 bases, the J end by 6 bases, with 15 bases between. This CDR3 comprises 15 residues. Germline V gene sequence: CDR1 MNHEY, CDR2 SVGAGI. As DNA, the CDR3 is TGTGCCAGCAGTTACTCGGAAGTGGGAGTAGCCGAGCAGTACTTC. Its translation is CASSYSEVGVAEQYF.

This clonotype was found a few times. The chain combines TRBV6-2 or TRBV6-3 with TRBJ1-1; 9 bases fit TRBD1. The CDR3 is 15 amino acids. Trimming cost V 5 bases and J 6 bases; bases outside gene matches: 10. Germline V gene lookup returns CDR1 MNHEY and CDR2 SVGEGT. For the CDR3, the DNA is TGTGCCAGCAGTGCACCGGGACAGGGACGCGCTGAAGCTTTCTTT. This sequence encodes CASSAPGQGRAEAFF.

This clonotype was seen repeatedly, ten times or more. This sequence joins TRBV7-9 and TRBJ1-5; 9 bases are a match to TRBD1. This CDR3 has 15 amino acids. Germline V gives CDR1 SEHNR, CDR2 FQNEAQ (reference sequence). V lost 4 bases, J lost 5 bases, and 6 bases stayed unmatched. This CDR3 is CASSSLTGGHQPQHF. CDR3 in DNA: TGTGCCAGCAGCTCATTAACAGGGGGCCATCAGCCCCAGCATTTT.